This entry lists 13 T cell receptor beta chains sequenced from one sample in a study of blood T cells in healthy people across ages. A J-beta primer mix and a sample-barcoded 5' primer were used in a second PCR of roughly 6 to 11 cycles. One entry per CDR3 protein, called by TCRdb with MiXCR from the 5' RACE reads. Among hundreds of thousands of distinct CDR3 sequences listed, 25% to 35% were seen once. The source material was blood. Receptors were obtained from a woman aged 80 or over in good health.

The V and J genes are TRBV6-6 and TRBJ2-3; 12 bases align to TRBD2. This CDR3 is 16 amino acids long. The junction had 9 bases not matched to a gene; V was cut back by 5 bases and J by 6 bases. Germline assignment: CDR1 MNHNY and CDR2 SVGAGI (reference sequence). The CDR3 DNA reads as TGTGCCAGCAGTATCGATTCTAGCGGGGGGGGGGATACGCAGTATTTT. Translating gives CASSIDSSGGGDTQYF.

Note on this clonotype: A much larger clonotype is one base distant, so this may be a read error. CDR3 bases: TGTGTCACCAGCAGAGGGGAGGACAGGGGGCTTGGTGAGCAGTTCTTC. Residues: CVTSRGEDRGLGEQFF. The genes are TRBV15 and TRBJ2-1; 11 bases are shared with TRBD1. CDR1 and CDR2 (germline): LNHNV, YYDKDF (reference sequence). The CDR3 covers 16 residues.

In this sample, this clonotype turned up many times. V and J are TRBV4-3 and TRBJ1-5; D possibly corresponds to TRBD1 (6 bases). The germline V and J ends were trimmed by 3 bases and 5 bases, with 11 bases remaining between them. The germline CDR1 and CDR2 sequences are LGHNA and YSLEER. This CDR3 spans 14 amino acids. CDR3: CASSQSGADQPQHF. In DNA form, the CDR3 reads TGCGCCAGCAGCCAGTCGGGGGCGGATCAGCCCCAGCATTTT.

CDR3 residues: CASSVLSGGANNEQFF. The CDR3 region has the DNA TGTGCCAGCAGCGTACTAAGCGGGGGGGCAAACAATGAGCAGTTCTTC. The chain links TRBV9 to TRBJ2-1; 10 bases match TRBD2. Losses at the gene ends were 1 base for V and 5 bases for J; bases not matched to a gene: 6. Germline CDR1 reads SGDLS; CDR2 reads YYNGEE. The CDR3 has 16 amino acids. The full variable domain, in which reference TRBV9 and TRBJ2-1 provide the parts outside the CDR3, is DSGVTQTPKHLITATGQRVTLRCSPRSGDLSVYWYQQSLDQGLQFLIQYYNGEERAKGNILERFSAQQFPDLHSELNLSSLELGDSALYFCASSVLSGGANNEQFFGPGTRLTVL.

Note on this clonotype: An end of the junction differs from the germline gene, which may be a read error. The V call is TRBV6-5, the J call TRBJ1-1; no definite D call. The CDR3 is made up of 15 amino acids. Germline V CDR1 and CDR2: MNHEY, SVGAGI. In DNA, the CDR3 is TGTGCCAGCAGTTATGACCGAGCACAGAACACTGAAGTTTTCTTT. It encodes CASSYDRAQNTEVFF.

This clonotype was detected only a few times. The CDR3 loop is CASSRQQGVNYEQYF. DNA of the CDR3: TGTGCCAGCAGCCGGCAGCAAGGAGTAAACTACGAGCAGTACTTC. The chain links TRBV7-2 to TRBJ2-7; D not certain. The CDR3 loop spans 15 amino acids. Germline V gene data show CDR1 as SGHTA and CDR2 as FQGNSA. Trimming stripped 5 bases from V and 3 bases from J, with 17 bases between.

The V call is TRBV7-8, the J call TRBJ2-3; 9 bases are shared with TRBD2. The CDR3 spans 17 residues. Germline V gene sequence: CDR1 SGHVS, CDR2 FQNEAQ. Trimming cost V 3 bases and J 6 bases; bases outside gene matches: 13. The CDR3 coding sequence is TGTGCCAGCAGCTTTGTCTCGCGCGGGGGGGCCATGGATACGCAGTATTTT. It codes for CASSFVSRGGAMDTQYF.

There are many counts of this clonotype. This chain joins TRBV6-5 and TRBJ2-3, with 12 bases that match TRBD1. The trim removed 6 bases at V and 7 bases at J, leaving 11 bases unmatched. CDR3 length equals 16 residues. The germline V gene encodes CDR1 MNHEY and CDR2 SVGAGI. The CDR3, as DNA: TGTGCCAGCAGGCACAGGGACAGGGGGCGGGGGAATACGCAGTATTTT. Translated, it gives CASRHRDRGRGNTQYF.

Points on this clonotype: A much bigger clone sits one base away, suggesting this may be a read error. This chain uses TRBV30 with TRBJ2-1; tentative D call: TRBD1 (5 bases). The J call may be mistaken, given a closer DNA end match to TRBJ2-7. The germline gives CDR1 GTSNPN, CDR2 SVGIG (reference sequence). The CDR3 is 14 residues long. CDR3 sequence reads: CAWTPGNSYNEQYF. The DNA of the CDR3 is TGTGCCTGGACACCAGGGAACTCCTACAATGAGCAGTACTTC.

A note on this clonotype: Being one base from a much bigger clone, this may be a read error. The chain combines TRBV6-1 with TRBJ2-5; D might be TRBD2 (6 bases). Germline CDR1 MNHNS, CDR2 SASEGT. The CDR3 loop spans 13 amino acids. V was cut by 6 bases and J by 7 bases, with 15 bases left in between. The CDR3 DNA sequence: TGTGCCAGCAGGGAATCCAGGGAGGTGACCCAGTACTTC. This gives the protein CASRESREVTQYF.

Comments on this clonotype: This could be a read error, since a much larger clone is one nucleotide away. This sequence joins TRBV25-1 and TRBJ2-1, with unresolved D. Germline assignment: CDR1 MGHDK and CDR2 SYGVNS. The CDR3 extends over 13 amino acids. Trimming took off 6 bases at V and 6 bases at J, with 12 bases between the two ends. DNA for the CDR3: TGTGCCAGCAGGGTTGGAGCCACCAATGAGCAGTTCTTC. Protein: CASRVGATNEQFF. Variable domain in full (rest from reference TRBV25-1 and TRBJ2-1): EADIYQTPRYLVIGTGKKITLECSQTMGHDKMYWYQQDPGMELHLIHYSYGVNSTEKGDLSSESTVSRIRTEHFPLTLESARPSHTSQYLCASRVGATNEQFFGPGTRLTVL.

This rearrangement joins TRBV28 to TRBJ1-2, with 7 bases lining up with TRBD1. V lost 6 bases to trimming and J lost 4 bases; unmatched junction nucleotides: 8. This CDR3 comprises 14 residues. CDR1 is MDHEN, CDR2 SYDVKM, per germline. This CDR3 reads CASRTTGVVYGYTF. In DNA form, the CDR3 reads TGTGCCAGCAGAACTACAGGGGTGGTCTATGGCTACACCTTC.

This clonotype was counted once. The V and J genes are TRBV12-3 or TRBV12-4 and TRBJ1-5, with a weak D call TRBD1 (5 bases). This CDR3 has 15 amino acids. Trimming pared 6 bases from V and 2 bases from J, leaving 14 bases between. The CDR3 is CASSPRLGGNQPQHF. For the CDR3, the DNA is TGTGCCAGCAGCCCTCGACTGGGGGGCAATCAGCCCCAGCATTTT.